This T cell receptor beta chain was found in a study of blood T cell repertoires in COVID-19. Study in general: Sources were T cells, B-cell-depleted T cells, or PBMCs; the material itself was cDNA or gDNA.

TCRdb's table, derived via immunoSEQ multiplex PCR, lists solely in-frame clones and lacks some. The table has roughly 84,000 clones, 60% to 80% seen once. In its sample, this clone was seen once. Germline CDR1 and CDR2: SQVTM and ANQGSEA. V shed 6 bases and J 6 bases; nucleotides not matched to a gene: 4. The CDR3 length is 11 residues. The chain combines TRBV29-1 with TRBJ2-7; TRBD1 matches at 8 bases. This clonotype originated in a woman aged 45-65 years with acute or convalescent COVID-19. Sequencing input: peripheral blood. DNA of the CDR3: TGCAGCGTGGGACAGGTTTCCGAGCAGTACTTC. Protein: CSVGQVSEQYF.